This T cell receptor (beta chain) was profiled in a study of T cell responses to AZD1222 COVID-19 vaccine. General study points: When two AZD1222 doses had been given, Spike-specific TCR breadth and depth rose. Seropositive AZD1222 recipients at baseline numbered only five to seven.

A note on this clone: The target antigen is unknown.

Trimming cost V 3 bases and J 6 bases, with 12 bases left between them. Germline V gene sequence: CDR1 MDHEN, CDR2 SYDVKM. The CDR3 has 14 residues. Clones were read by immunoSEQ multiplex PCR, and TCRdb kept only the in-frame ones, dropping some. This sample has roughly 150,000 clones, with 85% to 95% found just once. The sequenced sample was peripheral blood, obtained on day 0 of AZD1222 vaccination. The chain carries TRBV28 and TRBJ1-3, with D possibly matching TRBD1 (6 bases). The sequence derives from an adult in good health. CDR3 loop: CASSFLGGANTIYF. CDR3 nucleotide sequence: TGTGCCAGCAGTTTTTTGGGGGGGGCAAACACCATATATTTT.